The 13 T cell receptor beta chains listed next were all sequenced from one sample in a study of identical twins. TCRdb re-derived calls from the 5' RACE reads in MiXCR, one entry per CDR3 protein. The table lists under 1 million distinct CDR3 sequences, about 12% of them singletons. Another study also made use of these data, one on yellow fever vaccine responses in identical twins.

Sequenced material: PBMCs. These receptors all stem from a woman aged 18 to 35 in good health.

This clonotype was seen a few times. The chain carries TRBV10-2 and TRBJ2-1; 14 nucleotides align to TRBD2. Germline trimming cut 8 bases from V and 6 bases from J; bases unmatched to any gene: 6. CDR3 length equals 15 residues. Germline CDR1 and CDR2: WSHSY and SAAADI. CDR3 in amino acids: CASRKTSGGGNEQFF. The CDR3 DNA reads as TGCGCCAGCCGGAAGACTAGCGGGGGGGGCAATGAGCAGTTCTTC.

This clonotype showed up just a few times. The chain links TRBV12-3 or TRBV12-4 to TRBJ2-1; a possible D gene is TRBD1 (6 bases). Between the trimmed V and J ends, which lost 6 bases and 6 bases, there was a span of 18 bases. The CDR3 contains 15 residues. The CDR3 is CASSPGTPKGNEQFF. In DNA, the CDR3 is TGTGCCAGCAGCCCTGGGACACCGAAGGGCAATGAGCAGTTCTTC.

The chain combines TRBV4-1 with TRBJ2-5, with D unclear. This CDR3 region has 13 residues. Deletions cut 1 base from V and 5 bases from J, with 8 bases between. The germline gives CDR1 MGHRA, CDR2 YSYEKL. The CDR3 is CASSQGERETQYF. CDR3 DNA: TGCGCCAGCAGCCAAGGCGAGAGGGAGACCCAGTACTTC.

The chain joins TRBV3-1 to TRBJ2-3, with 12 bases lining up with TRBD2. CDR1 and CDR2 from the germline V gene are LGHDT and YNNKEL (reference sequence). The CDR3 spans 19 residues. The DNA of the CDR3 is TGTACCTGCAGTTTCGGACTAGCGGGGTCTTTTACCGTGACAGATACGCAGTATTTT. Protein product: CTCSFGLAGSFTVTDTQYF.

There are a few counts of this clonotype. Since a much larger clone is just one base distant, this may be a read error. V and J are TRBV12-3 or TRBV12-4 and TRBJ2-2; no firm D call. This CDR3 spans 11 amino acids. V was clipped by 7 bases and J by 5 bases, with 5 bases between them. DNA for the CDR3: TGTGCCAGCATGGGTACCGGGGAGCTGTTTTTT. Protein: CASMGTGELFF.

Many counts were recorded for this clonotype. This CDR3 is CASSTGISGNTIYF. CDR3 sequence (DNA): TGTGCCAGCAGCACAGGGATCTCTGGAAACACCATATATTTT. The J gene is TRBJ1-3, the V gene TRBV12-3 or TRBV12-4, with D possibly TRBD1 on 6 matching bases. Between the trimmed V and J ends, which lost 6 bases and 0 bases, there was a span of 9 bases. This CDR3 is 14 amino acids long.

This clonotype was found a few times. In nucleotides, the CDR3 is TGTGCCATCAGTGGTTCTAGCGGGGGGAAAGAGACCCAGTACTTC. It is translated as CAISGSSGGKETQYF. The chain links TRBV10-3 to TRBJ2-5; 11 bases match TRBD2. Trimming took 4 bases from V and 3 from J; bases not matched to a gene: 4. This CDR3 spans 15 amino acids. Per germline, CDR1 ENHRY and CDR2 SYGVKD.

The V gene is TRBV7-2, the J gene TRBJ2-5; D not resolved. Germline V lookup: CDR1 SGHTA, CDR2 FQGNSA. V was clipped by 4 bases and J by 3 bases, with 9 bases between them. The CDR3 sequence is 13 residues long. The CDR3 coding sequence is TGTGCCAGCAGCTCCTACATAGAAGAGACCCAGTACTTC. Its translation: CASSSYIEETQYF.

The chain employs TRBV12-3 or TRBV12-4 and TRBJ2-3; D might be TRBD2 (6 bases). With 5 bases removed from V and 5 bases from J, the gap between germline ends came to 17 bases. The CDR3 is 15 residues long. CDR3 bases: TGTGCCAGCAGTCTCCTGCGGGGCCCAGGAGATACGCAGTATTTT. It specifies CASSLLRGPGDTQYF.

The J gene is TRBJ2-7, the V gene TRBV28, with D perhaps assigned TRBD1 or TRBD2 (6 bases each). V shed 8 bases and J shed 7 bases, with 15 bases lying between them. CDR3 size: 12 residues. Germline V gives CDR1 MDHEN, CDR2 SYDVKM. Here the CDR3 reads CASSRGPGEQYV. CDR3 coding DNA: TGTGCCAGCTCCCGGGGGCCGGGTGAGCAGTACGTC.

This clonotype was found many times. The CDR3 DNA is TGCAGCGCCCGGTTCGGGGCCGGAAACACCATATATTTT. Protein: CSARFGAGNTIYF. This sequence joins TRBV29-1 and TRBJ1-3; a weak D match, TRBD1 (5 bases). V lost 7 bases and J lost 4, with 14 bases in between. The CDR3 is made up of 13 amino acids. Germline CDR1 SQVTM, CDR2 ANQGSEA.

The genes are TRBV10-3 and TRBJ2-3, with TRBD2 matching over 14 bases. The CDR3 is 17 amino acids. CDR1 is ENHRY, CDR2 SYGVKD, per germline. V was clipped by 4 bases and J by 2 bases; unmatched bases: 5. The CDR3 nucleotides are TGTGCCATCAGTGGACAGGGACTAGCGGGAGACACAGATACGCAGTATTTT. Protein product: CAISGQGLAGDTDTQYF.

This clonotype was detected only a few times. J is TRBJ2-1 and V is TRBV27, with 9 bases fitting TRBD2. The ends lost 7 bases at V and 6 bases at J; junction bases unmatched: 7. The germline gives CDR1 MNHEY, CDR2 SMNVEV (reference sequence). CDR3 length: 14 residues. CDR3 sequence: CASIPSGMGNEQFF. As DNA, the CDR3 is TGTGCCAGCATTCCTAGCGGGATGGGCAATGAGCAGTTCTTC.